Each of the 2 T cell receptor beta chains below was sequenced from the same sample in a study of identical twins. TCRdb redid the calling of the 5' RACE reads with MiXCR, one entry per CDR3 protein. Here the sample spans some 300,000 distinct CDR3 sequences, 12% being singletons. The same data also contributed to another study, on yellow fever vaccine responses in identical twins.

The sequenced sample was CD8+ T cells sorted from blood. Receptors originate from a woman aged 18-30 years in good health.

This chain connects TRBV29-1 to TRBJ1-2; D not certain. CDR1 is SQVTM, CDR2 ANQGSEA, per germline. V was cut by 6 bases and J by 0 bases, with 8 bases left in between. The length of the CDR3 is 12 residues. The CDR3 DNA sequence: TGCAGCGTCCCAGTTACTAACTATGGCTACACCTTC. Protein sequence: CSVPVTNYGYTF.

The rearrangement uses TRBV6-4 and TRBJ2-1; maybe TRBD2 (6 bases). In germline, CDR1 is MRHNA, CDR2 SNTAGT. There are 16 residues in the CDR3. V dropped 4 bases and J dropped 8 bases, with 21 bases sitting between them. The CDR3 loop reads CASSGGTEGLIYEQFF. CDR3 nucleotide sequence: TGTGCCAGCAGTGGAGGGACGGAGGGTCTAATCTATGAGCAGTTCTTC.